This T cell receptor (beta chain) was recovered during a study of T cell clonality in common variable immunodeficiency. Broader study findings: Fewer deletions and N-nucleotide insertions were reportedly seen in common variable immunodeficiency TCR beta sequences.

V lost 5 bases and J 1 base, leaving 9 bases between the germline ends. CDR3 length equals 13 residues. Germline V lookup: CDR1 SGHAT, CDR2 FQNNGV. As concerns this clone: The antigen is unknown. The read terminates 3 residues ahead of where the CDR3 ends, so the germline J gene completes it.

Measured with immunoSEQ multiplex PCR; TCRdb has only the in-frame clones, and not every one. The sample is made up of under 25,000 clones, none counted only once. The chain uses TRBV11-2 and TRBJ2-7; D is undetermined. The receptor comes from a human donor with common variable immunodeficiency. The sequencing input was peripheral blood mononuclear cells. Partial CDR3 DNA: TGTGCCAGCAGCCTTCAGGAATCCTACGAG. It is translated as CASSLQESYE. The entire CDR3 reads CASSLQESYEQYF.